Below are 21 T cell receptor beta chains sequenced from a single sample in a study of Graves' ophthalmopathy and Graves' hyperthyroidism. From RNA, the CDR3 regions of TCR beta chains were amplified and sequenced. HTBI-primed first-round RT-PCR preceded second-round multiplex PCR. TCRdb recomputed calls from the multiplex PCR reads with MiXCR, one row per CDR3 protein. The repertoire holds about 550,000 distinct CDR3 sequences, with less than 45% as singletons. Sequences were obtained from peripheral blood or thyroid tissue (not recorded which). The source of these receptors is an adult man with Graves' hyperthyroidism.

This clonotype has just one count. This chain joins TRBV7-8 and TRBJ1-5; D is uncertain. The germline V and J ends were trimmed by 1 base and 4 bases, with 20 bases remaining between them. CDR1 SGHVS and CDR2 FQNEAQ come from the germline V gene. This CDR3 has 18 amino acids. Here the CDR3 reads CASSLVVGERLPNQPQHF. The CDR3 DNA reads TGTGCCAGCAGCTTAGTAGTCGGAGAAAGACTACCAAATCAGCCCCAGCATTTT.

This clonotype was seen many times. The chain couples TRBV5-8 to TRBJ2-5; D uncertain. This CDR3 is 13 amino acids long. Trimming pared 4 bases from V and 1 base from J, leaving 8 bases between. Germline V gives CDR1 SGHTS, CDR2 YDEGEE. The CDR3 sequence: CASSTLPQETQYF. Written as DNA, the CDR3 is TGTGCCAGCAGCACCCTCCCCCAAGAGACCCAGTACTTC.

The gene calls are TRBV2 and TRBJ2-3; 9 nucleotides align to TRBD2. Germline loops: CDR1 SNHLY, CDR2 FYNNEI. The CDR3 contains 14 residues. Trimming removed 6 bases from V and 2 bases from J; junction bases left unmatched: 3. CDR3 DNA sequence: TGTGCCAGCAGGCTAGCGGGGATCACAGATACGCAGTATTTT. This sequence encodes CASRLAGITDTQYF.

The chain is built from TRBV29-1 and TRBJ1-2, with D maybe TRBD1 (5 bases). This CDR3 has 16 amino acids. Germline loops: CDR1 SQVTM, CDR2 ANQGSEA. With 3 bases removed from V and 0 bases from J, the gap between germline ends came to 17 bases. The CDR3 reads CSVDSAGRAANYGYTF. The CDR3 coding sequence is TGCAGCGTTGATTCGGCAGGGAGGGCAGCTAACTATGGCTACACCTTC.

This rearrangement joins TRBV20-1 to TRBJ2-5, with D maybe TRBD2 (6 bases). Germline CDR1 DFQATT, CDR2 SNEGSKA (reference sequence). This CDR3 spans 17 amino acids. Trimming left V 2 bases short and J 2 bases short, with 21 bases between. This CDR3 is CSARPRRGPGPQETQYF. DNA of the CDR3: TGCAGTGCTAGACCGAGGAGGGGCCCCGGGCCTCAAGAGACCCAGTACTTC.

The chain recombines TRBV5-1 with TRBJ2-7; 10 nucleotides agree with TRBD1. V lost 4 bases and J lost 0; bases outside the gene matches: 10. Germline loops: CDR1 SGHRS, CDR2 YFSETQ. The CDR3 consists of 17 residues. CDR3 nucleotide sequence: TGCGCCAGCAGCCTGGGCCGGGACAGGGGTGTCTCCTACGAGCAGTACTTC. It codes for CASSLGRDRGVSYEQYF.

The chain recombines TRBV10-3 with TRBJ1-1; tentative D call: TRBD1 (6 bases). This CDR3 spans 12 amino acids. Germline CDR1 and CDR2: ENHRY and SYGVKD. Trimming cost V 6 bases and J 8 bases, with 13 bases left between them. This chain's CDR3 is CAISYTGIEAFF. The CDR3 DNA follows: TGTGCCATCAGCTATACAGGGATCGAAGCTTTCTTT.

Notes on this clonotype: A much larger clonotype is one base distant, so this may be a read error. The DNA of the CDR3 is TGTGCCAGTAGTATAACCGTTCGGGACAGTCTCTACGAGCAGTACTTC. Protein sequence: CASSITVRDSLYEQYF. V is TRBV19 and J is TRBJ2-7; the match to TRBD1 covers 7 bases. This CDR3 has 16 amino acids. Germline V gene data show CDR1 as LNHDA and CDR2 as SQIVND (reference sequence). J lost 3 bases, V lost 2 bases, and 10 bases had no gene match.

This clonotype was counted at least ten times. This sequence joins TRBV5-6 and TRBJ2-7, with 14 bases identical to TRBD2. The V gene's germline CDR1 is SGHDT and CDR2 YYEEEE. The CDR3 sequence is 14 residues long. J lost 5 bases, V lost 6 bases, and 4 bases had no gene match. The CDR3 region is CASTGLAGADEQYF. CDR3 in DNA: TGTGCCAGCACGGGACTAGCGGGAGCGGACGAGCAGTACTTC.

The sample holds many counts of this clonotype. Here the CDR3 reads CASSVGVEDEKLFF. The DNA of the CDR3 is TGTGCCAGCAGCGTCGGGGTTGAGGATGAAAAACTGTTTTTT. The rearrangement links TRBV9 to TRBJ1-4; D ambiguous. V lost 2 bases and J 6 bases, leaving 11 bases between the germline ends. The CDR3 has 14 amino acids. Germline V lookup: CDR1 SGDLS, CDR2 YYNGEE.

V gene TRBV28 combines with J gene TRBJ2-7; the D call may be TRBD1 or TRBD2 (6 bases each). Germline assignment: CDR1 MDHEN and CDR2 SYDVKM. The V end was cut by 6 bases, the J end by 4 bases, with 19 bases between. This CDR3 contains 15 residues. CDR3 region: CASRYFRGPGYEQYF. CDR3 DNA: TGTGCCAGCAGGTACTTCCGGGGGCCGGGGTACGAGCAGTACTTC.

The sample holds many counts of this clonotype. This chain links TRBV7-8 with TRBJ1-2; TRBD1 is a possible D gene (5 bases). CDR1 is SGHVS, CDR2 FQNEAQ, per germline. CDR3 length: 13 residues. With 1 base removed from V and 5 bases from J, the gap between germline ends came to 8 bases. CDR3 coding DNA: TGTGCCAGCAGCTTAGGACAGACGTATGGCTACACCTTC. Its translation is CASSLGQTYGYTF.

This clonotype was observed a handful of times. V gene TRBV2 combines with J gene TRBJ2-3, with D possibly being TRBD2 (5 bases). This CDR3 contains 15 residues. Trimming took 0 bases from V and 5 from J, leaving 12 bases between them. The V gene's germline CDR1 is SNHLY and CDR2 FYNNEI. The CDR3 DNA is TGTGCCAGCAGTGAAGCTGGCCCAGCGGTAGATACGCAGTATTTT. This codes for CASSEAGPAVDTQYF.

The chain couples TRBV7-9 to TRBJ2-3; D perhaps matches TRBD1 (5 bases). The V end lost 4 bases, the J end lost 0 bases, and 11 bases lay between the germline ends. The germline V gene encodes CDR1 SEHNR and CDR2 FQNEAQ (reference sequence). CDR3 length equals 15 residues. The CDR3 loop reads CASSSREKSTDTQYF. CDR3 in DNA: TGTGCCAGCAGCTCCAGGGAAAAGAGCACAGATACGCAGTATTTT.

A word on this clonotype: Just one base apart from a much larger clone, this may be a read error. For the CDR3, the DNA is TGTGCCAGCAGTGACCCCCGGGGGGCTCGCAATCAGCCCCAGCATTTT. Translated: CASSDPRGARNQPQHF. This chain joins TRBV6-6 and TRBJ1-5; D possibly corresponds to TRBD1 (6 bases). The V gene's germline CDR1 is MNHNY and CDR2 SVGAGI (reference sequence). The CDR3 consists of 16 residues. V lost 5 bases, J lost 2 bases, and 16 bases lay in between.

This chain links TRBV3-1 with TRBJ2-2; 8 nucleotides agree with TRBD2. The germline CDR1 and CDR2 sequences are LGHDT and YNNKEL (reference sequence). The V and J ends lost 1 base and 0 bases, in that order; junction bases with no gene match: 4. The CDR3 covers 17 residues. CDR3 protein: CASSQVLSGTNTGELFF. CDR3 in DNA: TGTGCCAGCAGCCAAGTCCTTAGCGGGACGAACACCGGGGAGCTGTTTTTT.

The genes are TRBV30 and TRBJ2-7, with 8 bases identical to TRBD1. J was trimmed by 6 bases and V by 4 bases; bases with no gene match: 2. Germline V CDR1 and CDR2: GTSNPN, SVGIG (reference sequence). This CDR3 is 11 amino acids long. This chain's CDR3 is CAWTTGGEQYF. Written as DNA, the CDR3 is TGTGCCTGGACAACAGGGGGCGAGCAGTACTTC.

Ten or more counts support this clonotype. The chain is built from TRBV19 and TRBJ1-5; no reliable D call. Germline values: CDR1 LNHDA, CDR2 SQIVND (reference sequence). The CDR3 is made up of 15 amino acids. V was shortened by 6 bases and J by 1 base, with 13 bases between the two germline ends. The CDR3 DNA sequence: TGTGCCAGTAGAGAGGGCCTCGTCAGCAATCAGCCCCAGCATTTT. This encodes CASREGLVSNQPQHF.

This clonotype was detected a few times. V usage is TRBV12-3 or TRBV12-4 and J usage is TRBJ2-1; TRBD2 aligns across 8 bases. J gave up 2 bases and V 5 bases, and 5 bases lay outside the gene matches. The CDR3 sequence is 15 residues long. Here the CDR3 DNA reads TGTGCCAGCAGTCCCTTAGCGGGGACCTACAATGAGCAGTTCTTC. It specifies CASSPLAGTYNEQFF.

The V gene is TRBV7-2, the J gene TRBJ1-2; D not certain. Germline values: CDR1 SGHTA, CDR2 FQGNSA. The V end was cut by 5 bases, the J end by 4 bases, with 17 bases between. The CDR3 extends over 15 amino acids. CDR3 DNA sequence: TGTGCCAGCAGCGGAGGCGGGGATAATACCTATGGCTACACCTTC. Translating it yields CASSGGGDNTYGYTF.

This clonotype was found many times. The rearrangement links TRBV19 to TRBJ1-2; D is perhaps TRBD1 (5 bases). Germline loops: CDR1 LNHDA, CDR2 SQIVND (reference sequence). CDR3 length: 15 residues. Trimming left V 6 bases short and J 5 bases short, with 19 bases between. The CDR3 sequence is CASRTGTLRAYGYTF. CDR3 bases: TGTGCCAGTAGGACCGGGACCCTCAGGGCGTATGGCTACACCTTC.